This TCR beta chain was found in a study of cytomegalovirus exposure and HLA in healthy donors. Use of 60 Vbeta and 13 Jbeta primers characterized the PCR. Only in-frame clones appear in the TCRdb table, and some are missing; sequencing was by immunoSEQ multiplex PCR. Seen here are some 150,000 clones, about 70% observed once, and the top ten hold 1.5% to 2%. V was shortened by 4 bases and J by 0 bases, with 18 bases between the two germline ends. CDR1 and CDR2 (germline): GTSNPN, SVGIG (reference sequence). The CDR3 extends over 16 amino acids. The chain employs TRBV30 and TRBJ1-1; the D gene is possibly TRBD1 (5 bases). Sequenced material: PBMCs. The clonotype comes from a woman in her thirties or forties in good health and CMV-seronegative. CDR3 nucleotides: TGTGCCTGGATCGGGGGTCGACTCCCCATGAACACTGAAGCTTTCTTT. Amino acids: CAWIGGRLPMNTEAFF. The whole variable domain, filled in from reference TRBV30 and TRBJ1-1, reads SQTIHQWPATLVQPVGSPLSLECTVEGTSNPNLYWYRQAAGRGLQLLFYSVGIGQISSEVPQNLSASRPQDRQFILSSKKLLLSDSGFYLCAWIGGRLPMNTEAFFGQGTRLTVV.